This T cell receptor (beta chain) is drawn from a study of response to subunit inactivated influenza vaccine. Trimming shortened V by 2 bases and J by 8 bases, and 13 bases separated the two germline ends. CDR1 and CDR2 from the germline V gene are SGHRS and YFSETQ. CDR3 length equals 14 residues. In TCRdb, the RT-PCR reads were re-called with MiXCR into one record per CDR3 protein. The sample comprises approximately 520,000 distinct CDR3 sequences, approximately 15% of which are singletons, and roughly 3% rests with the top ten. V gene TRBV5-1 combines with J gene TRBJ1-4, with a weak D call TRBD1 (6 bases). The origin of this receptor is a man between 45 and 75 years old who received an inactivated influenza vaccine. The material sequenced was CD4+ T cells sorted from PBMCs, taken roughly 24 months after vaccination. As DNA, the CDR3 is TGCGCCAGCAGCTTCAGGGGCGAAGAGGAAAAACTGTTTTTT. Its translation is CASSFRGEEEKLFF.